This TCR beta chain was captured in a study of identical twins. Study-level results: Zero-insertion analyses could be partly confounded by invariant MAIT and iNKT cells.

MiXCR, applied by TCRdb to the 5' RACE reads, yields one record per CDR3 protein. The sample holds approximately 500,000 distinct CDR3 sequences, 13% to 15% seen once. This clonotype was detected ten times or more. The target antigen is unknown. The sample also formed part of further work on yellow fever vaccine responses in identical twins. That paper notes: As reported, the vaccine T cell response of twins seemed partly convergent and partly personalized.

What was sequenced was CD4+ T cells sorted from blood. The TCR originated in a woman aged 18 to 35 in good health.

CDR3 loop: CASSLKYSGSSYNEQFF. The DNA for the CDR3 is TGCGCCAGCAGCTTGAAGTATAGCGGGAGCTCCTACAATGAGCAGTTCTTC. The V call is TRBV5-1, the J call TRBJ2-1; 9 bases are shared with TRBD2. Germline V CDR1 and CDR2: SGHRS, YFSETQ. The junction had 5 bases not matched to a gene; V was cut back by 1 base and J by 0 bases. The CDR3 sequence is 17 residues long.